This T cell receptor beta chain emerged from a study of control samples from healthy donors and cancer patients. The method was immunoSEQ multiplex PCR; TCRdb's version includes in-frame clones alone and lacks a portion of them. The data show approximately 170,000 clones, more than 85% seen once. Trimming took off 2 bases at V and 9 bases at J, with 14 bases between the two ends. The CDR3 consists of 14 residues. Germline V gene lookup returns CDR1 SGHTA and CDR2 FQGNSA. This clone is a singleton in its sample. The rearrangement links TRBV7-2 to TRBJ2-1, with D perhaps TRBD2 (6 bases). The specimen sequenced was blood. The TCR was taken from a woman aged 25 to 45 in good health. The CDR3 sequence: CASSLRRAGIEQFF. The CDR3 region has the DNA TGTGCCAGCAGCTTAAGGAGGGCCGGTATTGAGCAGTTCTTC. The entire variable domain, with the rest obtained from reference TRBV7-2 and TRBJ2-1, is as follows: GAGVSQSPSNKVTEKGKDVELRCDPISGHTALYWYRQSLGQGLEFLIYFQGNSAPDKSGLPSDRFSAERTGGSVSTLTIQRTQQEDSAVYLCASSLRRAGIEQFFGPGTRLTVL.